This TCR beta chain was sequenced during a study of blood T cell repertoires in COVID-19. Some clones are missing from TCRdb's copy, which holds only in-frame ones; the method was immunoSEQ multiplex PCR. The table lists some 290,000 clones, around four fifths of them singletons, with about 4.5% in the top ten. The CDR3 is made up of 18 amino acids. Per germline, CDR1 SNHLY and CDR2 FYNNEI. Germline trimming cut 5 bases from V and 3 bases from J; bases unmatched to any gene: 14. The sequenced sample consisted of peripheral blood. This sequence was found in a man aged 55 to 70 who had recovered from COVID-19. The rearrangement links TRBV2 to TRBJ2-4, with TRBD1 matching over 9 bases. The CDR3 DNA reads as TGTGCCAGCAGTTGGGAACCGACAGGGGGGTCTGACAAAAACATTCAGTACTTC. Translation: CASSWEPTGGSDKNIQYF.